This is a list of T cell receptor beta chains from one sample in a study of T cells in Graves' hyperthyroidism and ophthalmopathy. Using its own MiXCR run on the multiplex PCR reads, TCRdb lists one record per CDR3 protein. Of about half a million distinct CDR3 sequences in the sample, about 16% were seen once. Sample: blood. The receptors originated from a woman aged 30 to 39 with Graves' ophthalmopathy. The CDR3 runs from the conserved cysteine through the conserved F or W. A D gene is named only where the DNA matches it firmly. Not every row has a clone size; where given, it reads once, few, many or a size class.

TRBV28	many	TRBD1	TRBJ1-1	TGTGCCAGCAGTCCCCAACCGGGACAGGGCTTCGGAGCTTTCTTT	CASSPQPGQGFGAFF
TRBV28	many	.	TRBJ1-5	TGTGCCAGCAGTTTTAAGACAAGCAATCAGCCCCAGCATTTT	CASSFKTSNQPQHF
TRBV30	many	.	TRBJ1-5	TGTGCCTGGAGTAAGGAGGGGAATCAGCCCCAGCATTTT	CAWSKEGNQPQHF
TRBV3-1	many	TRBD2	TRBJ2-3	TGTGCCAGCAGCCAAGTCAGCACTAGCGGGACATACACAGATACGCAGTATTTT	CASSQVSTSGTYTDTQYF
TRBV11-3	many	.	TRBJ2-1	TGTGCCAGCAGCTTAGGTAGGGGCCAGGCGCAGTTCTTC	CASSLGRGQAQFF
TRBV18	.	.	TRBJ1-5	TGTGCCAGCTCACAAACCTCTGAGGGCCAGCCCCAGCATTTT	CASSQTSEGQPQHF
TRBV13	few	.	TRBJ2-6	TGTGCCAGCAGTTCAACGCAATCGGGGGCGTCTGGGGCCAACGTCCTGACTTTC	CASSSTQSGASGANVLTF
TRBV6-2/TRBV6-3	few	.	TRBJ2-3	TGTGCCAGCAGTACCCCCGGGACCCTCACAGATACGCAGTATTTT	CASSTPGTLTDTQYF
TRBV9	.	TRBD1	TRBJ2-5	TGTGCCAGCAGCCAAGCCCAGGGGGTCTGGGAGACCCAGTACTTC	CASSQAQGVWETQYF
TRBV7-3	many	TRBD1	TRBJ1-1	TGTGCCAGCAGCTTAACACAGGGGGCCACTGAAGCTTTCTTT	CASSLTQGATEAFF
TRBV25-1	few	.	TRBJ2-5	TGTGCCAGCACCCCTCGCAGGAGTCTAGAGACCCAGTACTTC	CASTPRRSLETQYF
TRBV7-9	many	.	TRBJ2-6	TGTGCCAGCAGCTCGTCCAGCTCTGGGGCCAACGTCCTGACTTTC	CASSSSSSGANVLTF
TRBV6-1	.	TRBD1	TRBJ2-7	TGTGCCAGCAGTGACCGGGACAGCCACTACGAGCAGTACTTC	CASSDRDSHYEQYF
TRBV18	few	TRBD1	TRBJ1-5	TGTGCCAGCTCGACACTTAGGGCAGGGGGAATCGGGCAGCCCCAGCATTTT	CASSTLRAGGIGQPQHF
TRBV28	many	.	TRBJ1-4	TGTGCCAGCAGTCCATATGCAACTAATGAAAAACTGTTTTTT	CASSPYATNEKLFF